One and the same sample provided the 9 T cell receptor beta chains below, sequenced in a study of control samples from healthy donors and cancer patients (dated by TCRdb to between 2020 and 2021). Library method: the immunoSEQ multiplex PCR assay. TCRdb stores this immuneACCESS table with in-frame sequences only. Part of the clones is absent; in the studies checked, under half of the shortfall reflects unresolved V genes, and no reason is known for the rest. This sample comprises 45,000 to 60,000 clones, approximately 80% of them detected only once. Over 9.5% of the sample is in the top ten clones. Sequenced material: blood. These receptors were obtained from a man aged 70 or older in good health.

This chain connects TRBV4-1 to TRBJ1-2; 12 bases align to TRBD1. The junction had 3 bases not matched to a gene; V was cut back by 4 bases and J by 6 bases. CDR3 length: 14 residues. Germline values: CDR1 MGHRA, CDR2 YSYEKL. CDR3 coding DNA: TGCGCCAGCAGCCCCGGGACAGGGGGCAATGGCTACACCTTC. Encoded protein: CASSPGTGGNGYTF.

About this clone itself: The sample carries other DNA sequences with the same CDR3. The chain uses TRBV5-6 and TRBJ2-5; TRBD1 matches 9 bases. Unmatched junction bases numbered 6, after V lost 0 bases and J lost 3 bases. The CDR3 has 16 residues. Per germline, CDR1 SGHDT and CDR2 YYEEEE. CDR3: CASSLAPGQGKETQYF. The CDR3 coding sequence is TGTGCCAGCAGCTTGGCTCCGGGACAGGGCAAAGAGACCCAGTACTTC.

The chain recombines TRBV19 with TRBJ1-2; the match to TRBD1 covers 9 bases. The germline V gene encodes CDR1 LNHDA and CDR2 SQIVND (reference sequence). With V trimmed by 5 bases and J by 8 bases, 24 bases remained unmatched. The CDR3 loop spans 19 amino acids. The CDR3 DNA is TGTGCCAGTAGTTTGAATCCCTTTCTACCGGGACAGGGTTTTAAGGGCTACACCTTC. Translated: CASSLNPFLPGQGFKGYTF.

The V call is TRBV9, the J call TRBJ2-5; D is undetermined. V dropped 0 bases and J dropped 3 bases, with 9 bases sitting between them. The CDR3 runs to 14 residues. Germline CDR1 reads SGDLS; CDR2 reads YYNGEE. In DNA form, the CDR3 reads TGTGCCAGCAGCGTAGGGTTATCCAAAGAGACCCAGTACTTC. Encoded protein: CASSVGLSKETQYF.

The genes are TRBV28 and TRBJ1-1; D unclear. V lost 8 bases to trimming and J lost 2 bases, with 3 bases between them. CDR1 and CDR2 from the germline V gene are MDHEN and SYDVKM. The CDR3 is 10 amino acids. In nucleotides, the CDR3 is TGTGCCAGCGGAAACACTGAAGCTTTCTTT. Translating gives CASGNTEAFF.

This clone came up a few times. CDR3 sequence: CASSQSPSGPSSYNEQFF. CDR3 sequence (DNA): TGCGCCAGCAGTCAATCGCCTAGCGGGCCCAGCTCCTACAATGAGCAGTTCTTC. The V and J genes are TRBV23-1 and TRBJ2-1, with 8 bases lining up with TRBD2. TRBV23-1 is sorted into the ORF group, with uncertain function. This CDR3 has 18 residues. V trimming: 0 bases; J trimming: 0 bases; junction bases outside the gene matches: 7.

This chain uses TRBV24-1 with TRBJ2-5; D remains ambiguous. Trimming pared 0 bases from V and 1 base from J, leaving 14 bases between. This CDR3 region has 17 residues. Germline CDR1 reads KGHDR; CDR2 reads SFDVKD. The CDR3 nucleotides read TGTGCCACCAGTGATTTGGCGGCGCCAGTGGGCCAAGAGACCCAGTACTTC. This sequence encodes CATSDLAAPVGQETQYF.

The chain recombines TRBV2 with TRBJ2-3, with 10 bases fitting TRBD2. V lost 6 bases to trimming and J lost 4 bases; unmatched junction nucleotides: 4. Germline values: CDR1 SNHLY, CDR2 FYNNEI. The CDR3 covers 14 residues. Here the CDR3 DNA reads TGTGCCAGCAGGGGGGGGACTAGCGCAGATACGCAGTATTTT. Translated: CASRGGTSADTQYF.

The chain carries TRBV5-1 and TRBJ2-3; TRBD2 matches at 7 bases. CDR1 and CDR2 from the germline V gene are SGHRS and YFSETQ. This CDR3 contains 14 residues. With V trimmed by 7 bases and J by 2 bases, 7 bases remained unmatched. The CDR3 protein is CASGDYTNTDTQYF. The DNA of the CDR3 is TGCGCCAGCGGGGACTATACCAACACAGATACGCAGTATTTT.